The present T cell receptor (beta chain) was sequenced within a study of Ad26.COV2.S vaccination and SARS-CoV-2 variants. Treatment defined: roughly 19 received Ad26.COV2.S at low or high dose, single or two shots; about 5 received placebo; per-sample allocation not given. The samples date from day 63 after the first vaccine or placebo injection. Donor was an adult aged 18-55 years in Boston. The vaccine antigen was prefusion-stabilized Wuhan SARS-CoV-2 spike. The CDR3 loop spans 13 amino acids. Germline CDR1 is SGDLS and CDR2 is YYNGEE. The germline V and J ends were trimmed by 0 bases and 1 base, with 5 bases remaining between them. The assay was immunoSEQ multiplex PCR, and TCRdb's table has in-frame clones only and misses some. The table includes a few hundred thousand clones, approximately 91% detected once. This clone was seen once.

The TCR sequence derives from a person aged 18-60 years who received the Ad26.COV2.S COVID-19 vaccine or a placebo. Sample: peripheral blood, taken in a trial of Ad26.COV2.S vaccine versus placebo. The chain employs TRBV9 and TRBJ2-7; unclear D gene. The CDR3 DNA reads as TGTGCCAGCAGCGTAGGCGAGTCCTACGAGCAGTACTTC. This translates into CASSVGESYEQYF.